Detailed here is one T cell receptor beta chain. Its antigen is still unknown. Assay used: immunoSEQ multiplex PCR; TCRdb lists only in-frame clones, some missing. The sample records about 960,000 clones, approximately 80% being singletons. Memory CD4+ cells were the fraction left after CD45RA+ naive selection. The data were taken from a study of shared clonotypes between healthy human individuals. General study results and limits: Among non-shared clonotypes, generation probabilities were lower than among those shared by all four donors. Researchers sampled blood only, noting tissue repertoires likely differ.

Trimming pared 4 bases from V and 7 bases from J, leaving 8 bases between. The germline V gene encodes CDR1 MNHEY and CDR2 SVGAGI. The CDR3 loop spans 13 amino acids. The source of this sequence is a man in his late teens or twenties in good health. V usage is TRBV6-5 and J usage is TRBJ1-6; no definite D call. The source material was memory CD4+ T cells sorted from blood. The subset: CD45RA-negative fraction. CDR3 nucleotide sequence: TGTGCCAGCAGTTTTATGGCGAATTCACCCCTCCACTTT. As protein: CASSFMANSPLHF.